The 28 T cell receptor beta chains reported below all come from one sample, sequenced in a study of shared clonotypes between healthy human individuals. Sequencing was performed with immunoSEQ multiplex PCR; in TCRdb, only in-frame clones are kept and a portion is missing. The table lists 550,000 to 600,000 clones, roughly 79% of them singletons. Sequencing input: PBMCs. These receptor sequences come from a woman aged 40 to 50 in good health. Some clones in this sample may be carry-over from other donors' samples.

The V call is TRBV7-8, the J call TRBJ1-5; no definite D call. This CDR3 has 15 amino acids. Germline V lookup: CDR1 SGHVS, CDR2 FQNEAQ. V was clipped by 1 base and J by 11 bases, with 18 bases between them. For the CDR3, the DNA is TGTGCCAGCAGCTTAGTCCGGGGTCCCAATTCGGCCCAGCATTTT. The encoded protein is CASSLVRGPNSAQHF.

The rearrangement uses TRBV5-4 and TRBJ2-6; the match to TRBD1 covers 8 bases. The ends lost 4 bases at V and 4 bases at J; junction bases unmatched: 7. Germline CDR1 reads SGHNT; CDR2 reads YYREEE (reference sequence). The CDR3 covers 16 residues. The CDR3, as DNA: TGTGCCAGCAGCCACCAGGGGGCTCTGGGGGCCAACGTCCTGACTTTC. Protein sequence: CASSHQGALGANVLTF.

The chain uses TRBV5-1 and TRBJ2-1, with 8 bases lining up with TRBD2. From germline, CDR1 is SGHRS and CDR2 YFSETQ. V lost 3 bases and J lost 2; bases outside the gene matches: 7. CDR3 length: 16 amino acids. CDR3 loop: CASSSIAGLTYNEQFF. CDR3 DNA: TGCGCCAGCAGCTCGATAGCGGGGCTGACCTACAATGAGCAGTTCTTC.

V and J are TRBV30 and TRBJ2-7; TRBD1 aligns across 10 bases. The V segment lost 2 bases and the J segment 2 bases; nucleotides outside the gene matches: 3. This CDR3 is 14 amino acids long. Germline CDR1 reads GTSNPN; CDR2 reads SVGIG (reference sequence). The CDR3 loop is CAWSPGTGAYEQYF. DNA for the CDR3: TGTGCCTGGAGTCCAGGGACAGGGGCCTACGAGCAGTACTTC. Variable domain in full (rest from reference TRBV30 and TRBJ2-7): SQTIHQWPATLVQPVGSPLSLECTVEGTSNPNLYWYRQAAGRGLQLLFYSVGIGQISSEVPQNLSASRPQDRQFILSSKKLLLSDSGFYLCAWSPGTGAYEQYFGPGTRLTVT.

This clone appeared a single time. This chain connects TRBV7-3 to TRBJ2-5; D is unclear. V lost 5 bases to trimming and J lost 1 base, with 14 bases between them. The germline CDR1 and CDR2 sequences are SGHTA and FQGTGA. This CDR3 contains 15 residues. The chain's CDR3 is CASSQIPGPQETQYF. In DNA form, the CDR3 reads TGTGCCAGCAGCCAGATTCCCGGACCCCAAGAGACCCAGTACTTC. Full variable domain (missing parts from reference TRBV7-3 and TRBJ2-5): GAGVSQTPSNKVTEKGKYVELRCDPISGHTALYWYRQSLGQGPEFLIYFQGTGAADDSGLPNDRFFAVRPEGSVSTLKIQRTERGDSAVYLCASSQIPGPQETQYFGPGTRLLVL.

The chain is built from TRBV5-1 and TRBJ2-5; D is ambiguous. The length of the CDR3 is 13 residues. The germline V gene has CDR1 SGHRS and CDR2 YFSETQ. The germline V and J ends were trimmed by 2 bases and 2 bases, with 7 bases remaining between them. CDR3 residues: CASSFNIQETQYF. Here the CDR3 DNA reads TGCGCCAGCAGCTTTAACATACAAGAGACCCAGTACTTC.

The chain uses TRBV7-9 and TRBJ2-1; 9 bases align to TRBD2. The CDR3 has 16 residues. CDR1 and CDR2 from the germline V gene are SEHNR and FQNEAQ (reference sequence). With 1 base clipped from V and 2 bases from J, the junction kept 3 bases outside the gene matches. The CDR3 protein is CASSLEGGRAYNEQFF. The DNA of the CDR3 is TGTGCCAGCAGCTTAGAGGGCGGGAGGGCCTACAATGAGCAGTTCTTC.

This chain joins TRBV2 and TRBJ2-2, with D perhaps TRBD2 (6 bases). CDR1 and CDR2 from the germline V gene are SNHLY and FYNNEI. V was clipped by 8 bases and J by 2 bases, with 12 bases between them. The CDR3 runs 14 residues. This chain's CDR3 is CASAGLLNTGELFF. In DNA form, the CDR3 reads TGTGCCAGCGCGGGACTCCTCAACACCGGGGAGCTGTTTTTT.

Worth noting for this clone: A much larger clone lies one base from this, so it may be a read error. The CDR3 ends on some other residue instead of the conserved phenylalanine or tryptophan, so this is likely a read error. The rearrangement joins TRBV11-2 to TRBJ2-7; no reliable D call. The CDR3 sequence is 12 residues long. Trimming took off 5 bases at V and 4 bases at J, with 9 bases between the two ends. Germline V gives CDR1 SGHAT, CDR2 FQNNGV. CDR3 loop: CASSKTLYEQYS. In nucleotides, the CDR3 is TGTGCCAGCAGCAAGACGCTTTACGAGCAGTACTCC.

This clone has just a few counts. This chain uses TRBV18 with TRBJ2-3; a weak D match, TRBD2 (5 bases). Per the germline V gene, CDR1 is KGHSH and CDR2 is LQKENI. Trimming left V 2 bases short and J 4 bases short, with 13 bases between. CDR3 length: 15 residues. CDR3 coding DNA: TGTGCCAGCTCACCAGGCCTCGGGGATGCAGATACGCAGTATTTT. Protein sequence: CASSPGLGDADTQYF. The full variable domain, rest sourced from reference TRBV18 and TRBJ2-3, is NAGVMQNPRHLVRRRGQEARLRCSPMKGHSHVYWYRQLPEEGLKFMVYLQKENIIDESGMPKERFSAEFPKEGPSILRIQQVVRGDSAAYFCASSPGLGDADTQYFGPGTRLTVL.

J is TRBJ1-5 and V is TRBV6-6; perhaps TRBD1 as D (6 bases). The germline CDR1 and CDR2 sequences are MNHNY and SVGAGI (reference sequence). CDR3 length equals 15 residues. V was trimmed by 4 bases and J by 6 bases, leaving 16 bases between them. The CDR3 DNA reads TGTGCCAGCAGTTCCCTAACAGGGTCAGGTCAGCCCCAGCATTTT. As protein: CASSSLTGSGQPQHF.

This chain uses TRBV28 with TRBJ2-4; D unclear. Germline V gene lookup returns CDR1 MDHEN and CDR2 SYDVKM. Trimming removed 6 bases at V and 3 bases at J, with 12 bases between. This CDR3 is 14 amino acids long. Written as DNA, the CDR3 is TGTGCCAGCAGGTTGGGCCAGGTCAAAAACATTCAGTACTTC. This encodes CASRLGQVKNIQYF.

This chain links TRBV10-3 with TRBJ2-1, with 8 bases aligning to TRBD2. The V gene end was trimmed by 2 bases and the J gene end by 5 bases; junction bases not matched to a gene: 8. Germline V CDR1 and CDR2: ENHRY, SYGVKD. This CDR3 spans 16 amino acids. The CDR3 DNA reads TGTGCCATCAGTGAGCCCCCAGCGGGGGCTGACAATGAGCAGTTCTTC. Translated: CAISEPPAGADNEQFF.

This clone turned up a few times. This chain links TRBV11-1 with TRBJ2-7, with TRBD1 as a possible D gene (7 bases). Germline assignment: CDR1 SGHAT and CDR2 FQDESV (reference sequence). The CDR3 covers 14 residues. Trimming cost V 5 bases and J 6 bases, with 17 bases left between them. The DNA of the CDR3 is TGTGCCAGCAGCCCCGAGGGGGCGGGATCCGAGCAGTACTTC. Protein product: CASSPEGAGSEQYF.

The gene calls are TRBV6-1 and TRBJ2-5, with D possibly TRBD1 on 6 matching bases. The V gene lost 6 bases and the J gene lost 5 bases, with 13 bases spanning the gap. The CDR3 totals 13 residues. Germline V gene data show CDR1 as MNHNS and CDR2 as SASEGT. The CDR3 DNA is TGTGCCAGCAGCCGGGACATCCAGGAGACCCAGTACTTC. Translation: CASSRDIQETQYF.

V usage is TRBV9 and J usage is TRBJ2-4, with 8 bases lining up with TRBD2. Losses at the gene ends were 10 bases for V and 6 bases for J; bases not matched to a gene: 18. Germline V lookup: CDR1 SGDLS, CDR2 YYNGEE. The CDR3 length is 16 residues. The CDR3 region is CAANDPAGGYSNIQYF. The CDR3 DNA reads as TGTGCCGCCAATGACCCCGCGGGAGGCTACTCAAACATTCAGTACTTC.

The CDR3 reads CASSLVGLVADEQYF. CDR3 nucleotides: TGTGCCAGCAGCTTAGTTGGCTTGGTAGCGGACGAGCAGTACTTC. V is TRBV11-2 and J is TRBJ2-7, with D maybe TRBD2 (6 bases). Germline V lookup: CDR1 SGHAT, CDR2 FQNNGV. The CDR3 is 15 residues long. Trimming cost V 1 base and J 5 bases, with 15 bases left between them.

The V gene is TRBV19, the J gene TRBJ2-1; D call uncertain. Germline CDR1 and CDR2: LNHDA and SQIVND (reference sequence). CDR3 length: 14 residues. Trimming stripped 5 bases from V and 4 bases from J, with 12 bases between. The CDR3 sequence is CASSDFAPYNEQFF. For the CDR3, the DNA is TGTGCCAGTAGTGACTTTGCCCCTTACAATGAGCAGTTCTTC.

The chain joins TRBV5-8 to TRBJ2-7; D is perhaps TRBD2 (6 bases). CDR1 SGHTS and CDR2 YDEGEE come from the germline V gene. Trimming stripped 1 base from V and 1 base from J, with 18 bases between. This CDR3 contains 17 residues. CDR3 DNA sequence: TGTGCCAGCAGCTTGTTTCGGCAGGGAGGAATATCCTACGAGCAGTACTTC. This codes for CASSLFRQGGISYEQYF.

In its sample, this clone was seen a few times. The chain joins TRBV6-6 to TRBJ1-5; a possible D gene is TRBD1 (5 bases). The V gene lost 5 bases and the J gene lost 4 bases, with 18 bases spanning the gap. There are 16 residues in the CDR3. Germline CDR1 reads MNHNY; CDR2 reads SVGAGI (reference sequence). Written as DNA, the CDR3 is TGTGCCAGCAGTGCCAGGGTACCCTGGGGAAATCAGCCCCAGCATTTT. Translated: CASSARVPWGNQPQHF.

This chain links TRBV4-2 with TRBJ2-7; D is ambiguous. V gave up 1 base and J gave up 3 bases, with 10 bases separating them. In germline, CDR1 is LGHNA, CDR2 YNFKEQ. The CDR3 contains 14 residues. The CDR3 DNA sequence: TGTGCCAGCAGCCAAGTGGGCCAGCTCTACGAGCAGTACTTC. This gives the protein CASSQVGQLYEQYF.

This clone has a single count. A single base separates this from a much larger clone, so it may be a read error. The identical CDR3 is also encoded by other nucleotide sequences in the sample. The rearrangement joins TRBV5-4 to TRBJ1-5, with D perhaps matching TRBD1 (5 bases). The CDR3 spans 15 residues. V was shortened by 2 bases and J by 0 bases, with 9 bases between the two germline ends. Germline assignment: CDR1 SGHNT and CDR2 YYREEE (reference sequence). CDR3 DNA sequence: TGTGCCAGCAGCTTAGGAGGGGATAGCAATCAGCCCCAGCATTTT. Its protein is CASSLGGDSNQPQHF.

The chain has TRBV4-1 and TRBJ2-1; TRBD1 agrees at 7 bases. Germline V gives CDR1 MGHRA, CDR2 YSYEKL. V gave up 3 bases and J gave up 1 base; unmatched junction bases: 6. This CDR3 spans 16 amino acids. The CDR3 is CASSHPTRGSYNEQFF. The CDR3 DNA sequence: TGCGCCAGCAGCCACCCGACCAGGGGGTCCTACAATGAGCAGTTCTTC.

Here the CDR3 reads CASSYSRGGTGELFF. Here the CDR3 DNA reads TGTGCCAGCAGTTACTCAAGGGGTGGAACCGGGGAGCTGTTTTTT. V gene TRBV6-6 combines with J gene TRBJ2-2, with a tentative D call TRBD1 (5 bases). Germline assignment: CDR1 MNHNY and CDR2 SVGAGI (reference sequence). The V gene lost 0 bases and the J gene lost 5 bases, with 10 bases spanning the gap. The CDR3 sequence is 15 residues long.

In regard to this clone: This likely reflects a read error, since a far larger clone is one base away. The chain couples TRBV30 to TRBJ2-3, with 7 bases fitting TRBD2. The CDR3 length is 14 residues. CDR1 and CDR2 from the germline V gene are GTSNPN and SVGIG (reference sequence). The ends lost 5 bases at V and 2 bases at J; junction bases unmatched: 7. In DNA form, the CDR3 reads TGTGCCTGGGGTGGGGGGGGATTCACAGATACGCAGTATTTT. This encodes CAWGGGGFTDTQYF.

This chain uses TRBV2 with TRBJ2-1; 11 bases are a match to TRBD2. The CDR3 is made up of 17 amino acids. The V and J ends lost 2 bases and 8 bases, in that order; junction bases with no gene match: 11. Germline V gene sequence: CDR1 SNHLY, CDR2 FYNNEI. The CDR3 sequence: CASSERATTSGSDEQFF. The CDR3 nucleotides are TGTGCCAGCAGTGAAAGGGCCACAACTAGCGGGAGTGATGAGCAGTTCTTC.

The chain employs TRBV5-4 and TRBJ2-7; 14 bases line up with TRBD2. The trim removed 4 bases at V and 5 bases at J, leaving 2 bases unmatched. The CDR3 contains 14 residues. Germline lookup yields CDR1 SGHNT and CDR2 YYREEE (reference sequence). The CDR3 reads CASSKGLAGDEQYF. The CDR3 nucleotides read TGTGCCAGCAGCAAGGGACTAGCGGGAGACGAGCAGTACTTC.

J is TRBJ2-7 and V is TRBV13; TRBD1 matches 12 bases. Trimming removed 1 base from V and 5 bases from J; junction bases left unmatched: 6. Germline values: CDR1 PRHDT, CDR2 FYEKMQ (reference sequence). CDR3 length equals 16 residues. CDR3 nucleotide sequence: TGTGCCAGCAGCTTAGTGGGGACAGGGGGCCTAAACGAGCAGTACTTC. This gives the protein CASSLVGTGGLNEQYF.